The clone carrying this T cell receptor beta chain occurred many times. This record comes from a study of Graves' ophthalmopathy and Graves' hyperthyroidism. Scientists amplified the TCR beta CDR3 regions from RNA transcripts. HTBI primers served in a first-round RT-PCR, which a second-round multiplex PCR followed. TCRdb used MiXCR to reprocess the multiplex PCR reads, holding one entry per CDR3 protein. The sample contains roughly 410,000 distinct CDR3 sequences, 15% of which appear only once. The CDR3 runs to 15 residues. After removal of 5 bases from V and 2 bases from J, the junction contained 5 bases not matched to a gene. Germline V gene lookup returns CDR1 SGHTA and CDR2 FQGTGA.

This receptor was taken from a woman aged 18-35 years with stable Graves' hyperthyroidism. Material for sequencing was peripheral blood. The chain carries TRBV7-3 and TRBJ2-2; 7 bases are shared with TRBD2. The CDR3 is CASSPSGSNTGELFF. In DNA form, the CDR3 reads TGTGCCAGCAGCCCTAGCGGCAGTAACACCGGGGAGCTGTTTTTT.